Each of the 5 T cell receptor beta chains below was sequenced from the same sample in a study of shared clonotypes between healthy human individuals. Generated by immunoSEQ multiplex PCR, the TCRdb table keeps only in-frame clones and is missing some. There are 2.3 million or so clones in the sample; roughly 93% occur only once, and 0.35% to 0.5% lies in the top ten. Sequencing was done on a sample of naive CD4+ T cells from PBMCs. Subset given: CD45RA+ positively selected. These receptors all come from a man between 18 and 35 years old in good health. Some clones in this sample may be carry-over from other donors' samples.

This chain uses TRBV4-1 with TRBJ2-1; 9 nucleotides agree with TRBD2. This CDR3 region has 18 residues. Germline CDR1 is MGHRA and CDR2 is YSYEKL. V was clipped by 1 base and J by 1 base; unmatched bases: 8. The CDR3 coding sequence is TGCGCCAGCAGCCAAGGGAGACTAGCGGATTTTTCCTACAATGAGCAGTTCTTC. Its translation: CASSQGRLADFSYNEQFF.

This clone occurred once. The chain combines TRBV29-1 with TRBJ1-2, with 8 bases that match TRBD1. Trimming cost V 3 bases and J 6 bases; bases outside gene matches: 9. Germline V lookup: CDR1 SQVTM, CDR2 ANQGSEA. The CDR3 consists of 14 residues. CDR3 amino acids: CSVDLHQGAHGYTF. The CDR3, as DNA: TGCAGCGTTGATCTTCACCAGGGGGCGCATGGCTACACCTTC.

About this clone itself: An end of the junction differs from the germline gene, which may be a read error. The rearrangement uses TRBV5-1 and TRBJ1-3, with D hard to call. The germline V gene has CDR1 SGHRS and CDR2 YFSETQ. The CDR3 extends over 12 amino acids. CDR3 sequence: CASSLDGYTIYF. The DNA for the CDR3 is TGCGCCAGCAGTTTGGACGGGTACACCATATATTTT.

This clone showed up just a few times. The gene calls are TRBV30 and TRBJ1-1; 9 bases align to TRBD1. This CDR3 has 14 amino acids. CDR1 is GTSNPN and CDR2 is SVGIG in the germline V gene (reference sequence). V was clipped by 2 bases and J by 5 bases; unmatched bases: 6. CDR3 protein: CAWSTGQGRTEAFF. CDR3 sequence (DNA): TGTGCCTGGAGTACCGGACAGGGGCGGACTGAAGCTTTCTTT.

This clone was detected only once. V gene TRBV7-6 combines with J gene TRBJ2-5; D may match TRBD1 or TRBD2 (6 bases each). The CDR3 has 14 residues. Germline loops: CDR1 SGHVS, CDR2 FNYEAQ. Trimming took off 2 bases at V and 5 bases at J, with 12 bases between the two ends. The CDR3 region has the DNA TGTGCCAGCAGCTTAACGCTAGGGGGGGAGACCCAGTACTTC. Translating it yields CASSLTLGGETQYF. The entire variable domain, with the rest obtained from reference TRBV7-6 and TRBJ2-5, is as follows: GAGVSQSPRYKVTKRGQDVALRCDPISGHVSLYWYRQALGQGPEFLTYFNYEAQQDKSGLPNDRFSAERPEGSISTLTIQRTEQRDSAMYRCASSLTLGGETQYFGPGTRLLVL.